Shown below are 21 T cell receptor beta chains from a single sample sequenced in a study of chemoradiotherapy in HPV16-positive cancers. Some clones are missing from TCRdb's copy, which holds only in-frame ones; the method was immunoSEQ multiplex PCR. The repertoire consists of approximately 14,000 clones, with roughly 71% occurring once and the leading ten covering roughly 19%. Specimen collection occurred from a patient who underwent chemoradiotherapy. Every receptor here comes from a human donor with HPV-associated anogenital cancer.

V gene TRBV18 combines with J gene TRBJ1-2; D not certain. Germline V CDR1 and CDR2: KGHSH, LQKENI. The CDR3 contains 12 residues. Trimming stripped 3 bases from V and 8 bases from J, with 10 bases between. CDR3 bases: TGTGCCAGCTCACCGCCATACCAGGGCTACACCTTC. It codes for CASSPPYQGYTF.

The rearrangement joins TRBV28 to TRBJ1-5; D gene ambiguous. The CDR3 length is 12 residues. Germline lookup yields CDR1 MDHEN and CDR2 SYDVKM. The V gene lost 6 bases and the J gene lost 1 base, with 4 bases spanning the gap. The CDR3 loop is CASRQSNQPQHF. The CDR3 DNA sequence: TGTGCCAGCAGACAGAGCAATCAGCCCCAGCATTTT.

DNA for the CDR3: TGTGCCAGCAGCGAGACAGGGGGCGTGAACACTGAAGCTTTCTTT. This sequence encodes CASSETGGVNTEAFF. The V call is TRBV7-6, the J call TRBJ1-1; 10 bases agree with TRBD1. J was trimmed by 0 bases and V by 5 bases; bases with no gene match: 3. This CDR3 has 15 residues. Germline V gives CDR1 SGHVS, CDR2 FNYEAQ.

The gene calls are TRBV7-7 and TRBJ1-4, with TRBD1 identical over 7 bases. Trimming removed 5 bases from V and 7 bases from J; junction bases left unmatched: 7. The length of the CDR3 is 14 residues. Germline V lookup: CDR1 SSHAT, CDR2 FNYEAQ (reference sequence). CDR3 amino acids: CASSLTGYVEKLFF. Here the CDR3 DNA reads TGTGCCAGCAGCCTGACAGGGTATGTTGAAAAACTGTTTTTT.

The sample holds one count of this clone. This chain links TRBV28 with TRBJ1-1; D perhaps matches TRBD1 (6 bases). Germline loops: CDR1 MDHEN, CDR2 SYDVKM. The CDR3 has 14 residues. Trimming removed 4 bases at V and 4 bases at J, with 13 bases between. The DNA for the CDR3 is TGTGCCAGCAGTTCCCGGGGGCCCCTCACTGAAGCTTTCTTT. Translating it yields CASSSRGPLTEAFF.

The chain recombines TRBV10-3 with TRBJ2-7; 7 bases align to TRBD2. J was trimmed by 5 bases and V by 4 bases; bases with no gene match: 11. Per germline, CDR1 ENHRY and CDR2 SYGVKD. The CDR3 has 15 residues. The CDR3 loop reads CAISGGGRWGHEQYF. Written as DNA, the CDR3 is TGTGCCATCAGTGGGGGGGGTCGATGGGGCCACGAGCAGTACTTC.

This clone appeared a single time. The chain carries TRBV7-9 and TRBJ2-2, with D perhaps assigned TRBD1 or TRBD2 (5 bases each). Germline values: CDR1 SEHNR, CDR2 FQNEAQ (reference sequence). V was clipped by 1 base and J by 3 bases, with 12 bases between them. The CDR3 spans 16 residues. Here the CDR3 reads CASSLDEGRDTGELFF. CDR3 nucleotide sequence: TGTGCCAGCAGCTTAGATGAGGGGCGAGACACCGGGGAGCTGTTTTTT.

V usage is TRBV4-3 and J usage is TRBJ2-4; tentatively, D is TRBD1 or TRBD2 (6 bases each). Trimming left V 4 bases short and J 7 bases short, with 17 bases between. Germline lookup yields CDR1 LGHNA and CDR2 YSLEER. The CDR3 covers 15 residues. CDR3 nucleotides: TGCGCCAGCAGCCCTAGGTCGGGGGCTGAGAACATTCAGTACTTC. The encoded protein is CASSPRSGAENIQYF.

This clone has only a few counts. The rearrangement joins TRBV4-1 to TRBJ1-6, with D unresolved. The CDR3 runs 13 residues. V was trimmed by 0 bases and J by 10 bases, leaving 7 bases between them. Germline CDR1 and CDR2: MGHRA and YSYEKL. DNA of the CDR3: TGCGCCAGCAGCCAAGATGAGGTGTCACCCCTCCACTTT. Amino acids: CASSQDEVSPLHF.

The genes are TRBV7-9 and TRBJ2-7; no definite D call. CDR1 SEHNR and CDR2 FQNEAQ come from the germline V gene (reference sequence). This CDR3 has 17 amino acids. Trimming took 1 base from V and 4 from J, leaving 20 bases between them. The CDR3 sequence is CASSLGTDLHVRYEQYF. The CDR3 DNA reads as TGTGCCAGCAGCTTAGGGACCGACCTCCACGTTCGGTACGAGCAGTACTTC. Full variable domain (missing parts from reference TRBV7-9 and TRBJ2-7): DTGVSQNPRHKITKRGQNVTFRCDPISEHNRLYWYRQTLGQGPEFLTYFQNEAQLEKSRLLSDRFSAERPKGSFSTLEIQRTEQGDSAMYLCASSLGTDLHVRYEQYFGPGTRLTVT.

The V call is TRBV6-1, the J call TRBJ2-5; 9 nucleotides match TRBD1. With 6 bases clipped from V and 2 bases from J, the junction kept 1 base outside the gene matches. Germline V gene lookup returns CDR1 MNHNS and CDR2 SASEGT. CDR3 length: 13 residues. The CDR3 DNA sequence: TGTGCCAGCAGGGGGACAGGGCAAGAGACCCAGTACTTC. This encodes CASRGTGQETQYF.

The chain links TRBV18 to TRBJ2-2, with D possibly being TRBD2 (6 bases). Deletions cut 6 bases from V and 4 bases from J, with 12 bases between. The CDR3 contains 14 residues. Germline values: CDR1 KGHSH, CDR2 LQKENI. In nucleotides, the CDR3 is TGTGCCAGCTCGGAGGGGCAGCTCACCGGGGAGCTGTTTTTT. It is translated as CASSEGQLTGELFF.

The gene calls are TRBV4-1 and TRBJ2-1; TRBD2 agrees at 11 bases. CDR1 and CDR2 from the germline V gene are MGHRA and YSYEKL. After removal of 1 base from V and 7 bases from J, the junction contained 9 bases not matched to a gene. This CDR3 comprises 17 residues. The CDR3, as DNA: TGCGCCAGCAGCCAAGCTGATTCTAGCGGGGGGACTAATGAGCAGTTCTTC. Translation: CASSQADSSGGTNEQFF.

This clone was observed a few times. The V gene is TRBV5-1, the J gene TRBJ1-1; D gene unclear. With 3 bases removed from V and 4 bases from J, the gap between germline ends came to 16 bases. This CDR3 comprises 15 residues. CDR1 and CDR2 (germline): SGHRS, YFSETQ. In DNA form, the CDR3 reads TGCGCCAGCAGCTGGGCCGCCGGGTCTCTCACTGAAGCTTTCTTT. This encodes CASSWAAGSLTEAFF.

CDR3 coding DNA: TGTGCCAGCAGCTTGCAGGTTAACTATGGCTACACCTTC. It translates to CASSLQVNYGYTF. The rearrangement joins TRBV5-5 to TRBJ1-2; D not resolved. The CDR3 runs 13 residues. V was clipped by 1 base and J by 1 base, with 5 bases between them. CDR1 SGHKS and CDR2 YYEKEE come from the germline V gene (reference sequence). The variable domain in full, completed from reference TRBV5-5 and TRBJ1-2, reads DAGVTQSPTHLIKTRGQQVTLRCSPISGHKSVSWYQQVLGQGPQFIFQYYEKEERGRGNFPDRFSARQFPNYSSELNVNALLLGDSALYLCASSLQVNYGYTFGSGTRLTVV.

This chain links TRBV7-2 with TRBJ1-1, with D hard to call. Germline lookup yields CDR1 SGHTA and CDR2 FQGNSA. V was pared by 0 bases and J by 0 bases, with 8 bases between. The length of the CDR3 is 15 residues. The CDR3 DNA reads as TGTGCCAGCAGCTTAGCAGGTAGTGTGAACACTGAAGCTTTCTTT. Its protein product is CASSLAGSVNTEAFF. The complete variable domain, with remaining parts taken from reference TRBV7-2 and TRBJ1-1, reads GAGVSQSPSNKVTEKGKDVELRCDPISGHTALYWYRQSLGQGLEFLIYFQGNSAPDKSGLPSDRFSAERTGGSVSTLTIQRTQQEDSAVYLCASSLAGSVNTEAFFGQGTRLTVV.

This clone was recorded once. This chain's CDR3 is CASSPSTPSSYNEQFF. CDR3 coding DNA: TGTGCCAGCTCACCATCTACGCCGTCCTCCTACAATGAGCAGTTCTTC. V and J are TRBV18 and TRBJ2-1; D not resolved. Per germline, CDR1 KGHSH and CDR2 LQKENI. V dropped 2 bases and J dropped 0 bases, with 11 bases sitting between them. The CDR3 consists of 16 residues.

This rearrangement joins TRBV20-1 to TRBJ2-5; D not certain. V was cut by 2 bases and J by 4 bases, with 5 bases left in between. The CDR3 consists of 11 residues. CDR1 and CDR2 (germline): DFQATT, SNEGSKA (reference sequence). The CDR3 sequence is CSARTLETQYF. CDR3 in DNA: TGCAGTGCTAGAACTTTAGAGACCCAGTACTTC.

CDR3 nucleotide sequence: TGTGCCAGCAGCTTAGCGGGGGGGAACACCGGGGAGCTGTTTTTT. Translation: CASSLAGGNTGELFF. The rearrangement links TRBV7-2 to TRBJ2-2, with D possibly being TRBD2 (6 bases). Germline CDR1 SGHTA, CDR2 FQGNSA. The CDR3 totals 15 residues. With 0 bases removed from V and 1 base from J, the gap between germline ends came to 6 bases.

The gene calls are TRBV6-6 and TRBJ2-7; D gene unclear. V was trimmed by 2 bases and J by 4 bases, leaving 12 bases between them. CDR3 size: 14 residues. Germline CDR1 MNHNY, CDR2 SVGAGI (reference sequence). The CDR3 sequence: CASSYHEAGYEQYF. CDR3 nucleotide sequence: TGTGCCAGCAGTTACCACGAGGCTGGGTACGAGCAGTACTTC.

This clone was counted only a few times. V usage is TRBV10-3 and J usage is TRBJ2-6; D is unresolved. V shed 6 bases and J shed 0 bases, with 15 bases lying between them. Per germline, CDR1 ENHRY and CDR2 SYGVKD. The CDR3 totals 17 residues. The CDR3 reads CAISPLDRLSGANVLTF. In nucleotides, the CDR3 is TGTGCCATCAGCCCATTAGACCGCCTCTCTGGGGCCAACGTCCTGACTTTC.